One sample yielded the 9 T cell receptor beta chains listed below, sequenced in a study of T cells in Graves' hyperthyroidism and ophthalmopathy. The CDR3 regions of TCR beta were amplified from RNA transcripts. The TCR CDR3 first-round RT-PCR relied on the HTBI primer set. TCRdb used MiXCR to reprocess the multiplex PCR reads, holding one entry per CDR3 protein. The table records about 340,000 distinct CDR3 sequences, approximately 22% of them present only once. The sequenced material came from blood. These receptors all stem from a woman aged 45-65 years with Graves' hyperthyroidism.

In its sample, this clonotype was seen once. The chain employs TRBV24-1 and TRBJ2-3; 9 bases are shared with TRBD1. V lost 4 bases and J lost 3; bases outside the gene matches: 4. The CDR3 totals 15 residues. The germline gives CDR1 KGHDR, CDR2 SFDVKD. CDR3 nucleotides: TGTGCCACCAGTGACGCCGGGACAGGGACAGATACGCAGTATTTT. Residues: CATSDAGTGTDTQYF.

The CDR3, as DNA: TGTGCCAGCAGCGTAGGGGAGTCAGTCAATCAGCCCCAGCATTTT. Protein sequence: CASSVGESVNQPQHF. The V call is TRBV2, the J call TRBJ1-5, with D tentatively TRBD1 (5 bases). The CDR3 loop spans 15 amino acids. V shed 6 bases and J shed 3 bases, with 15 bases lying between them. Germline CDR1 SNHLY, CDR2 FYNNEI.

The chain recombines TRBV4-2 with TRBJ2-7, with 10 bases lining up with TRBD1. V lost 0 bases to trimming and J lost 4 bases; unmatched junction nucleotides: 6. Germline-derived CDR1 and CDR2 are LGHNA and YNFKEQ. CDR3 length: 16 residues. In DNA form, the CDR3 reads TGTGCCAGCAGCCAAGAGATCGGGACAGGGGCATACGAGCAGTACTTC. Amino acids: CASSQEIGTGAYEQYF.

This clonotype appeared a few times. V and J are TRBV29-1 and TRBJ1-4; unclear D gene. Germline CDR1 reads SQVTM; CDR2 reads ANQGSEA. V was cut by 6 bases and J by 8 bases, with 19 bases left in between. The CDR3 has 14 amino acids. CDR3 in amino acids: CSVGWVRRLEKLFF. CDR3 nucleotide sequence: TGCAGCGTCGGCTGGGTACGGCGGCTGGAAAAACTGTTTTTT.

The chain combines TRBV3-1 with TRBJ1-1; a possible D gene is TRBD1 (5 bases). This CDR3 is 15 amino acids long. V was trimmed by 6 bases and J by 3 bases, leaving 17 bases between them. Germline V gives CDR1 LGHDT, CDR2 YNNKEL (reference sequence). This chain's CDR3 is CASRSSDRGHTEAFF. Here the CDR3 DNA reads TGTGCCAGCAGATCAAGCGACAGAGGACACACTGAAGCTTTCTTT.

This clonotype appeared many times. The V and J genes are TRBV12-3 or TRBV12-4 and TRBJ2-7; 12 bases map to TRBD2. After removal of 6 bases from V and 1 base from J, the junction contained 4 bases not matched to a gene. There are 15 residues in the CDR3. This CDR3 reads CASSFGLAGSYEQYF. The CDR3 DNA reads as TGTGCCAGCAGCTTCGGACTAGCGGGGTCCTACGAGCAGTACTTC.

A remark on this clonotype: This may come from a read error, since a much larger clone is one base off. The chain employs TRBV4-1 and TRBJ2-5; tentatively, D is TRBD2 (6 bases). The CDR3 covers 17 residues. The V gene lost 0 bases and the J gene lost 5 bases, with 19 bases spanning the gap. Per the germline V gene, CDR1 is MGHRA and CDR2 is YSYEKL. CDR3 sequence reads: CASSQDKSGRLRETQYF. In DNA, the CDR3 is TGCGCCAGCAGCCAAGATAAGAGCGGGCGGCTAAGGGAGACCCAGTACTTC.

The chain has TRBV7-2 and TRBJ1-1; 10 bases map to TRBD1. Germline values: CDR1 SGHTA, CDR2 FQGNSA. The CDR3 consists of 15 residues. V lost 5 bases to trimming and J lost 6 bases; unmatched junction nucleotides: 9. CDR3 nucleotide sequence: TGTGCCAGCAGCACCCGACAGGGGGCAAGGGCTGAAGCTTTCTTT. It encodes CASSTRQGARAEAFF.

This clonotype was recorded many times. The chain carries TRBV28 and TRBJ1-6; 7 bases are a match to TRBD1. The CDR3 runs to 13 residues. Germline-derived CDR1 and CDR2 are MDHEN and SYDVKM. The V and J ends lost 6 bases and 10 bases, in that order; junction bases with no gene match: 6. The CDR3 region is CASREGAGSPLHF. CDR3 bases: TGTGCCAGCAGGGAGGGGGCGGGCTCACCCCTCCACTTT. The complete variable domain, with remaining parts taken from reference TRBV28 and TRBJ1-6, reads DVKVTQSSRYLVKRTGEKVFLECVQDMDHENMFWYRQDPGLGLRLIYFSYDVKMKEKGDIPEGYSVSREKKERFSLILESASTNQTSMYLCASREGAGSPLHFGNGTRLTVT.